This passage covers 16 T cell receptor beta chains from one sample sequenced in a study of cytomegalovirus exposure and HLA in healthy donors. The primer mix had 60 Vbeta and 13 Jbeta primers. Using immunoSEQ multiplex PCR, the repertoire was profiled, and TCRdb retains in-frame clones only, with some absent. The sample shows about 110,000 clones, approximately 70% of them seen only once. Sample: PBMCs. These receptor sequences come from a man between 35 and 55 years old in good health and CMV-seropositive.

J is TRBJ2-5 and V is TRBV29-1; a possible D gene is TRBD2 (6 bases). Trimming removed 5 bases at V and 5 bases at J, with 18 bases between. Germline values: CDR1 SQVTM, CDR2 ANQGSEA. This CDR3 is built from 14 residues. Here the CDR3 DNA reads TGCAGCGTTTCTACCGGGACTTTAGTGGAGACCCAGTACTTC. It encodes CSVSTGTLVETQYF.

V is TRBV7-2 and J is TRBJ2-3; possible D gene TRBD1, 6 bases. The CDR3 spans 12 residues. The V and J ends lost 6 bases and 14 bases respectively, with 18 bases between them. The V gene's germline CDR1 is SGHTA and CDR2 FQGNSA. The CDR3 DNA reads as TGTGCCAGCAGTCCGAGCCGGGACACCATGTATTTT. Translated, it gives CASSPSRDTMYF.

This clone was recorded only once. V usage is TRBV6-1 and J usage is TRBJ1-2, with 10 bases matching TRBD1. The CDR3 extends over 13 amino acids. The germline gives CDR1 MNHNS, CDR2 SASEGT. V shed 3 bases and J 8 bases; nucleotides not matched to a gene: 3. Here the CDR3 reads CASSDRDRGGYTF. The CDR3 DNA follows: TGTGCCAGCAGTGACCGGGACAGGGGCGGCTACACCTTC.

The chain recombines TRBV9 with TRBJ2-3, with 8 bases matching TRBD1. Trimming took 0 bases from V and 3 from J; bases not matched to a gene: 6. Germline V lookup: CDR1 SGDLS, CDR2 YYNGEE. The CDR3 spans 16 residues. CDR3 sequence (DNA): TGTGCCAGCAGCGTAGTTGGGACAGGTTCGACAGATACGCAGTATTTT. Translation: CASSVVGTGSTDTQYF.

This chain uses TRBV11-2 with TRBJ2-1; D perhaps matches TRBD2 (6 bases). V dropped 5 bases and J dropped 4 bases, with 9 bases sitting between them. Germline V gives CDR1 SGHAT, CDR2 FQNNGV. The CDR3 contains 13 residues. The CDR3 spells CASSPGTYNEQFF. In DNA, the CDR3 is TGTGCCAGCAGCCCCGGGACTTACAATGAGCAGTTCTTC.

This clone occurred a few times. V gene TRBV4-3 combines with J gene TRBJ1-1; weak D call: TRBD1 (6 bases). This CDR3 has 14 amino acids. The germline V gene has CDR1 LGHNA and CDR2 YSLEER. Trimming pared 3 bases from V and 6 bases from J, leaving 14 bases between. The CDR3 protein is CASSHYRDAAEAFF. The CDR3 DNA reads TGCGCCAGCAGCCACTACAGGGATGCGGCTGAAGCTTTCTTT.

The chain carries TRBV5-1 and TRBJ1-1, with TRBD1 identical over 9 bases. CDR1 SGHRS and CDR2 YFSETQ come from the germline V gene. CDR3 length: 15 residues. Unmatched junction bases numbered 6, after V lost 4 bases and J lost 2 bases. In nucleotides, the CDR3 is TGCGCCAGCAGCACGGGGACAGGGTCCAACACTGAAGCTTTCTTT. Protein sequence: CASSTGTGSNTEAFF.

The chain couples TRBV29-1 to TRBJ1-2; 7 nucleotides match TRBD1. Germline V gene sequence: CDR1 SQVTM, CDR2 ANQGSEA. CDR3 length: 12 amino acids. V lost 5 bases, J lost 4 bases, and 4 bases stayed unmatched. CDR3 coding DNA: TGCAGCGTTAGCCGACAGGGCTATGGCTACACCTTC. Its protein product is CSVSRQGYGYTF.

The chain joins TRBV19 to TRBJ1-6; 9 positions match TRBD1. The CDR3 has 13 residues. With 7 bases clipped from V and 9 bases from J, the junction kept 4 bases outside the gene matches. The V gene's germline CDR1 is LNHDA and CDR2 SQIVND (reference sequence). The CDR3: CASKGQGFSPLHF. The CDR3 coding sequence is TGTGCCAGTAAAGGACAGGGGTTTTCACCCCTCCACTTT.

J is TRBJ2-3 and V is TRBV5-6, with D possibly matching TRBD2 (5 bases). CDR1 is SGHDT, CDR2 YYEEEE, per germline. The length of the CDR3 is 14 residues. Trimming shortened V by 5 bases and J by 7 bases, and 17 bases separated the two germline ends. CDR3 sequence reads: CASRLMDLVNTQYF. The CDR3 DNA sequence: TGTGCCAGCAGGCTGATGGACTTGGTCAATACGCAGTATTTT. The whole variable domain, remainder taken from reference TRBV5-6 and TRBJ2-3, is DAGVTQSPTHLIKTRGQQVTLRCSPKSGHDTVSWYQQALGQGPQFIFQYYEEEERQRGNFPDRFSGHQFPNYSSELNVNALLLGDSALYLCASRLMDLVNTQYFGPGTRLTVL.

This clone was detected only a few times. This chain joins TRBV7-8 and TRBJ2-7; D is perhaps TRBD1 (5 bases). The V end was cut by 1 base, the J end by 7 bases, with 8 bases between. Germline CDR1 reads SGHVS; CDR2 reads FQNEAQ. CDR3 size: 12 residues. CDR3 residues: CASSLEAGEQYV. The CDR3 coding sequence is TGTGCCAGCAGCTTAGAAGCAGGGGAGCAGTACGTC.

V usage is TRBV28 and J usage is TRBJ2-7, with D tentatively TRBD2 (6 bases). Per germline, CDR1 MDHEN and CDR2 SYDVKM. V was trimmed by 7 bases and J by 5 bases, leaving 15 bases between them. CDR3 length: 13 residues. The CDR3 coding sequence is TGTGCCAGCACCCAATCCGGGGGACACGAGCAGTACTTC. This sequence encodes CASTQSGGHEQYF.

The gene calls are TRBV19 and TRBJ1-4; the D gene is possibly TRBD1 (5 bases). Germline-derived CDR1 and CDR2 are LNHDA and SQIVND (reference sequence). V gave up 6 bases and J gave up 0 bases, with 17 bases separating them. The length of the CDR3 is 17 residues. The CDR3 protein is CASSPPRRGATNEKLFF. CDR3 nucleotide sequence: TGTGCCAGTAGCCCACCCCGGAGGGGTGCAACTAATGAAAAACTGTTTTTT.

This sequence joins TRBV7-3 and TRBJ2-1; TRBD2 matches at 12 bases. The CDR3 spans 16 residues. The junction had 5 bases not matched to a gene; V was cut back by 5 bases and J by 3 bases. Germline V lookup: CDR1 SGHTA, CDR2 FQGTGA. This chain's CDR3 is CASSPGGLAGYNEQFF. In DNA form, the CDR3 reads TGTGCCAGCAGCCCGGGGGGACTAGCGGGCTACAATGAGCAGTTCTTC.

This clone came up a few times. The chain couples TRBV4-2 to TRBJ1-4; 7 positions agree with TRBD1. Per germline, CDR1 LGHNA and CDR2 YNFKEQ. The CDR3 sequence is 16 residues long. J was trimmed by 5 bases and V by 0 bases; bases with no gene match: 6. Here the CDR3 reads CASSQDRDSRNEKLFF. In DNA form, the CDR3 reads TGTGCCAGCAGCCAAGACCGGGACAGCAGGAATGAAAAACTGTTTTTT.

The chain recombines TRBV28 with TRBJ1-3; weak D call: TRBD1 (5 bases). Germline V gene data show CDR1 as MDHEN and CDR2 as SYDVKM. V lost 6 bases and J lost 0, with 6 bases in between. The CDR3 is made up of 13 amino acids. The CDR3 DNA reads TGTGCCAGCAGCGACAGCTCTGGAAACACCATATATTTT. It specifies CASSDSSGNTIYF.